This TCR beta chain was identified in a study of T cell clonotyping in hematopoietic cell transplantation. The V gene lost 5 bases and the J gene lost 2 bases, with 19 bases spanning the gap. Germline-derived CDR1 and CDR2 are SGHDN and FVKESK. The length of the CDR3 is 16 residues. Specified time point: recipient sample about 28 days before transplant, after cytoreduction. Blood collection times were about day -28 and days 30, 100, 180 posttransplant. This clone was detected once. Its antigen is still unknown. TCRdb keeps only in-frame clones here, not all; method: immunoSEQ multiplex PCR. The sample has about 36,000 clones, 95% seen once. Study outcomes and limitations: Graft donor and pretransplant recipient Inverse Simpson Index values predicted broader posttransplant TCR diversity. At the given depth, recipient repertoires were over 95% de novo clonotypes. Pathologically expanded recipient clonotypes increased progressively from day 30 to day 180 as diversity fell.

The source is a middle-aged man with chronic myeloid leukemia. Some clones in this sample may be carry-over from other donors' samples. The chain links TRBV14 to TRBJ2-7, with a possible D match to TRBD1 (6 bases). The sample was peripheral blood mononuclear cells, taken before stem cell transplant. DNA for the CDR3: TGTGCCAGCAGCTTGAGTCTTGGGGGCCCTACCTACGAGCAGTACTTC. It is translated as CASSLSLGGPTYEQYF.